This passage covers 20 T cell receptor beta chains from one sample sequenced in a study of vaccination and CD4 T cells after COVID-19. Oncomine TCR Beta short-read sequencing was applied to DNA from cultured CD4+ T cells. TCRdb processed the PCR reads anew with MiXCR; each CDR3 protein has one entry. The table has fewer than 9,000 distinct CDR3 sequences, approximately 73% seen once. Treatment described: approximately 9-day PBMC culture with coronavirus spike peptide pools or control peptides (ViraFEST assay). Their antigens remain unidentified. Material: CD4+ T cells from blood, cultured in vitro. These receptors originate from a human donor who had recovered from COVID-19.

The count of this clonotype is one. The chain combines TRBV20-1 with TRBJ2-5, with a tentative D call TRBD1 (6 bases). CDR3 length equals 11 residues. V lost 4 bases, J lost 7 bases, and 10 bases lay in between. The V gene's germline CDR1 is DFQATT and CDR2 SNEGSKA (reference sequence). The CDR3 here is CSATTGSTQYF. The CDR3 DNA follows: TGCAGTGCTACTACAGGGTCGACCCAGTACTTC.

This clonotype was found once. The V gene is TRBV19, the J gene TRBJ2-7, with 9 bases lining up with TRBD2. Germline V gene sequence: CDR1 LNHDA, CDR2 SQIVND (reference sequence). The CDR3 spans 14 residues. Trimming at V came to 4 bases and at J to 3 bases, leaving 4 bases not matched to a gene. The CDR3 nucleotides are TGTGCCAGTAGTACGACTAGCGGAGACTACGAGCAGTACTTC. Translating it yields CASSTTSGDYEQYF.

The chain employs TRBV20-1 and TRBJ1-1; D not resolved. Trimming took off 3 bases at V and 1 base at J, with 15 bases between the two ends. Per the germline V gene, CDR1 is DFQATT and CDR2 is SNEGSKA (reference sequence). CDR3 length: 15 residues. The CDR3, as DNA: TGCAGTGCTAGGCCCCCCTCGCGCCAGAACACTGAAGCTTTCTTT. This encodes CSARPPSRQNTEAFF.

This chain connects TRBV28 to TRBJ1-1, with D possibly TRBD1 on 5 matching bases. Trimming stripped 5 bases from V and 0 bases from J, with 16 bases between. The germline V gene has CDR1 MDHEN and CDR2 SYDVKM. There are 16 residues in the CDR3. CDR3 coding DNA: TGTGCCAGCAGTGACTCTGGGGGAGTCATGAACACTGAAGCTTTCTTT. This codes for CASSDSGGVMNTEAFF. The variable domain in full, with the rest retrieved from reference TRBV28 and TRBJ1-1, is DVKVTQSSRYLVKRTGEKVFLECVQDMDHENMFWYRQDPGLGLRLIYFSYDVKMKEKGDIPEGYSVSREKKERFSLILESASTNQTSMYLCASSDSGGVMNTEAFFGQGTRLTVV.

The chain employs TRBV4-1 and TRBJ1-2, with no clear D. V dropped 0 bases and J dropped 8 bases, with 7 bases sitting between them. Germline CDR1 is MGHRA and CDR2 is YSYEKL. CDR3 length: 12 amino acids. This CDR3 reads CASSQDLGGYTF. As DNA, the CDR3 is TGCGCCAGCAGCCAAGATCTAGGGGGCTACACCTTC.

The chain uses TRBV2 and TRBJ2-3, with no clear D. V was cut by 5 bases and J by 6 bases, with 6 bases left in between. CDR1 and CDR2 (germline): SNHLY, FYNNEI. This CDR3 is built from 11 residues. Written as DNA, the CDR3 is TGTGCCAGCAGTTATTTCGATACGCAGTATTTT. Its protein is CASSYFDTQYF.

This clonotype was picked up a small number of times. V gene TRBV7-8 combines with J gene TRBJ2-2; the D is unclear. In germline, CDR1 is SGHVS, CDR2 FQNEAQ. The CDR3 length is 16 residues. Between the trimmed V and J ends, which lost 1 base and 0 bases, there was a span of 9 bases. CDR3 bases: TGTGCCAGCAGCTTAGGCCAGGCCGCGAACACCGGGGAGCTGTTTTTT. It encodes CASSLGQAANTGELFF.

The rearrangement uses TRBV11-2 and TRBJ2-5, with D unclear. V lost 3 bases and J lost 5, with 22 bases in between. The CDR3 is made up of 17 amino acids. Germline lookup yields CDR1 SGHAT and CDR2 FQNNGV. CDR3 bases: TGTGCCAGCAGCTTGGGGTCTAACGGGCCCCCCCCGGAGACCCAGTACTTC. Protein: CASSLGSNGPPPETQYF.

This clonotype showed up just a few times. The CDR3 coding sequence is TGTGCCAGCAGTAGGAGGACAGGGATGAATCCCGGGGAGCTGTTTTTT. Its protein product is CASSRRTGMNPGELFF. The chain couples TRBV6-2 or TRBV6-3 to TRBJ2-2, with 8 nucleotides matching TRBD1. The CDR3 sequence is 16 residues long. CDR1 and CDR2 from the germline V gene are MNHEY and SVGEGT. V shed 5 bases and J 6 bases; nucleotides not matched to a gene: 11.

CDR3: CASSTGQGSNTF. The CDR3 DNA reads as TGTGCCAGTAGTACCGGACAGGGTTCGAACACCTTC. The chain uses TRBV19 and TRBJ1-2; the match to TRBD1 covers 8 bases. The CDR3 spans 12 residues. CDR1 is LNHDA and CDR2 is SQIVND in the germline V gene (reference sequence). The V segment lost 4 bases and the J segment 12 bases; nucleotides outside the gene matches: 7.

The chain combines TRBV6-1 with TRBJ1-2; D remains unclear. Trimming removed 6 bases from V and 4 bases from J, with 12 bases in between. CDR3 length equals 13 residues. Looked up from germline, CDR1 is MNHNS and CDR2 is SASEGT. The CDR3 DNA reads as TGTGCCAGCAGGGATACGCGCCCCTATGGCTACACCTTC. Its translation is CASRDTRPYGYTF.

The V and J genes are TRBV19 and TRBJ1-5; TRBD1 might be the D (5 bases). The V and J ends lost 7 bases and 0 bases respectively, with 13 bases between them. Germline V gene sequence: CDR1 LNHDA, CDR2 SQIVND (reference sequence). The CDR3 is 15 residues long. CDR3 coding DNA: TGTGCCAGTACCAAAGGGGTGCATAGCAATCAGCCCCAGCATTTT. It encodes CASTKGVHSNQPQHF.

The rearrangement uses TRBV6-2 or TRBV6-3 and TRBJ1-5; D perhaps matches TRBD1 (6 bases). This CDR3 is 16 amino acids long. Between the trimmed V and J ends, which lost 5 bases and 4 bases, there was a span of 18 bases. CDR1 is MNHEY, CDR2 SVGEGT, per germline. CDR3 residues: CASSTTWAQGNQPQHF. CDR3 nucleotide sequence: TGTGCCAGCAGTACCACTTGGGCCCAGGGGAATCAGCCCCAGCATTTT.

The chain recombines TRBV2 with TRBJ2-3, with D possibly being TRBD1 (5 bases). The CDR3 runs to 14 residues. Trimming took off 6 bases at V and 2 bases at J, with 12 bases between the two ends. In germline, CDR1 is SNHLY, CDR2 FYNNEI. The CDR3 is CASSFTGATDTQYF. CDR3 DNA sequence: TGTGCCAGCAGCTTTACTGGGGCCACAGATACGCAGTATTTT.

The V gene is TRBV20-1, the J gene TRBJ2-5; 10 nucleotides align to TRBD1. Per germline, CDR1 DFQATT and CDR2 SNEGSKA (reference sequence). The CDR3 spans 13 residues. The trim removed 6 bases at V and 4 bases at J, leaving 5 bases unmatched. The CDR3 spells CSAEDRGRETQYF. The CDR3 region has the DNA TGCAGTGCAGAGGACAGGGGGAGAGAGACCCAGTACTTC.

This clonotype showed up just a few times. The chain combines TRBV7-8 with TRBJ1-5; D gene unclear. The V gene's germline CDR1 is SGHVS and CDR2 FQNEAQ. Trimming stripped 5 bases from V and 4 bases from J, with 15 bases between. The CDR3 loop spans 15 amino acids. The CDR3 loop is CASSLRGDGNQPQHF. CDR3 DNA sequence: TGTGCCAGCAGCCTCCGGGGAGACGGGAATCAGCCCCAGCATTTT.

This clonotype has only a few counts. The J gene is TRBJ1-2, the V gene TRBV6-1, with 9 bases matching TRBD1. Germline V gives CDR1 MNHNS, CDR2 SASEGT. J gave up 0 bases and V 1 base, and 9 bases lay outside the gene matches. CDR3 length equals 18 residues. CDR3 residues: CASSEVHWGQGANYGYTF. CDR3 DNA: TGTGCCAGCAGTGAAGTACATTGGGGACAGGGAGCTAACTATGGCTACACCTTC.

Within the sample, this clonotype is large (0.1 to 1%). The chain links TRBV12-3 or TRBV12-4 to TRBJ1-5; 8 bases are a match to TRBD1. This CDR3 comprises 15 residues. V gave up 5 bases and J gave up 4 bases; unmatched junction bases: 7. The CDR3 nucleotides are TGTGCCAGCAGTGCCGGGACAGGCAATAATCAGCCCCAGCATTTT. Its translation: CASSAGTGNNQPQHF.

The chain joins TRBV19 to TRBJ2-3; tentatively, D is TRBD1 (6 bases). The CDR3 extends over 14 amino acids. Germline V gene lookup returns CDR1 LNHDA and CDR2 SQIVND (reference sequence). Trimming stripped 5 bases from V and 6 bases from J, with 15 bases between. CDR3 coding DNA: TGTGCCAGTAGTCTTATACAGGGCGGGGATACGCAGTATTTT. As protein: CASSLIQGGDTQYF.

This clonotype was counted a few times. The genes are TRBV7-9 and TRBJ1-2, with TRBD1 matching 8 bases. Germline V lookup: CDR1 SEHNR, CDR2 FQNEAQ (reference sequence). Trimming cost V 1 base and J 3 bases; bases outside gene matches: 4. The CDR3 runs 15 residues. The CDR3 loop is CASSLEQGGYYGYTF. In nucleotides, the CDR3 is TGTGCCAGCAGCTTAGAACAGGGGGGGTACTATGGCTACACCTTC.